This T cell receptor beta chain came from a study of Graves' ophthalmopathy and Graves' hyperthyroidism. Ophthalmopathy in the donors was of moderate-to-severe activity, with CAS ≥3, NOSPECS ≥4 and duration under 3 months. Trimming cost V 0 bases and J 8 bases, with 11 bases left between them. The CDR3 has 14 amino acids. Germline V gives CDR1 GTSNPN, CDR2 SVGIG (reference sequence). For repertoire sequencing, the TCR beta CDR3 regions were amplified from RNA transcripts. Second-round multiplex PCR came after a first-round RT-PCR that employed HTBI primers. TCRdb used MiXCR to reprocess the multiplex PCR reads, holding one entry per CDR3 protein. The data contain roughly 400,000 distinct CDR3 sequences, approximately 20% of them singletons.

Sequenced input: peripheral blood. This clonotype originated in a woman in her late teens or twenties with Graves' ophthalmopathy. V and J are TRBV30 and TRBJ1-6; TRBD1 is a possible D gene (5 bases). The DNA of the CDR3 is TGTGCCTGGAGTGTACTGGACACCGATTCACCCCTCCACTTT. This encodes CAWSVLDTDSPLHF.